A single sample gave rise to the 11 T cell receptor beta chains below, sequenced in a study of beta chain features in type 1 diabetes (dated by TCRdb to between 2018 and 2020). The library was built by means of the immunoSEQ multiplex PCR assay. All of the isolated RNA was reverse transcribed with the High Capacity cDNA Reverse Transcription Kit, so expressed TCRB transcripts were sequenced. TCRdb provides this immuneACCESS table in a form limited to in-frame rearrangements. Some clones are lacking; in checked studies, under half of them reflect an unresolved V gene, and why the rest are absent is not known. The sample table holds about 140,000 clones, of which 9% to 10% were seen once. Approximately 0.69% of the sample comes from the top ten. Material for sequencing was central memory CD4+ T cells from blood. The receptors derive from a woman aged 40 to 50 in good health.

The genes are TRBV11-2 and TRBJ1-4; 7 bases fit TRBD1. The CDR3 is 12 residues long. Germline lookup yields CDR1 SGHAT and CDR2 FQNNGV. V lost 5 bases and J lost 13; bases outside the gene matches: 7. CDR3 sequence (DNA): TGTGCCAGCAGCGCCGACAGGGTGGGACTGTTTTTT. This translates into CASSADRVGLFF.

The table lists this clone with a few counts. This chain uses TRBV5-1 with TRBJ1-1; no reliable D call. Germline V lookup: CDR1 SGHRS, CDR2 YFSETQ. The V end was cut by 0 bases, the J end by 0 bases, with 12 bases between. There are 16 residues in the CDR3. CDR3 nucleotides: TGCGCCAGCAGCTTGGCCCCAACATCGATGAACACTGAAGCTTTCTTT. It yields the protein CASSLAPTSMNTEAFF.

This clone is a singleton in its sample. The V gene is TRBV7-9, the J gene TRBJ2-2; 8 bases fit TRBD2. V was pared by 5 bases and J by 7 bases, with 3 bases of the junction left unmatched. The CDR3 totals 13 residues. From germline, CDR1 is SEHNR and CDR2 FQNEAQ (reference sequence). In DNA, the CDR3 is TGTGCCAGCAGCGACGGGAGGGGCGGGGAGCTGTTTTTT. It encodes CASSDGRGGELFF.

In this sample, this clone turned up a few times. The J gene is TRBJ2-7, the V gene TRBV13; 8 nucleotides match TRBD1. V lost 6 bases, J lost 7 bases, and 20 bases stayed unmatched. Looked up from germline, CDR1 is PRHDT and CDR2 is FYEKMQ (reference sequence). The length of the CDR3 is 17 residues. In DNA form, the CDR3 reads TGTGCCAGCAGTCTAGGGCGCGCAGACAGGGGTTTCGGGGAGCAGTACTTC. As protein: CASSLGRADRGFGEQYF.

This clone was observed a few times. The chain employs TRBV9 and TRBJ2-2; no clear D gene. CDR1 and CDR2 from the germline V gene are SGDLS and YYNGEE. The CDR3 runs 13 residues. The V end was cut by 0 bases, the J end by 5 bases, with 5 bases between. CDR3 in DNA: TGTGCCAGCAGCGTAGGGCCGACCGGGGAGCTGTTTTTT. Translated, it gives CASSVGPTGELFF.

This clone has a count of ten or more. The chain links TRBV10-3 to TRBJ2-5; a possible D gene is TRBD1 (5 bases). Germline-derived CDR1 and CDR2 are ENHRY and SYGVKD. Trimming cost V 6 bases and J 5 bases, with 13 bases left between them. The CDR3 is made up of 13 amino acids. The DNA for the CDR3 is TGTGCCATCAGCCCGAACCAGGGCGAGACCCAGTACTTC. Encoded protein: CAISPNQGETQYF.

Only a few counts were recorded for this clone. J is TRBJ2-6 and V is TRBV10-2; D is possibly TRBD2 (5 bases). The germline gives CDR1 WSHSY, CDR2 SAAADI. The germline V and J ends were trimmed by 2 bases and 9 bases, with 11 bases remaining between them. This CDR3 has 14 residues. CDR3 sequence (DNA): TGCGCCAGCAGTGAGGCCGGGGTCGACAACGTCCTGACTTTC. Encoded protein: CASSEAGVDNVLTF.

In this sample, this clone turned up many times. The chain uses TRBV5-1 and TRBJ2-5, with a weak D call TRBD2 (6 bases). The CDR3 has 14 residues. Germline-derived CDR1 and CDR2 are SGHRS and YFSETQ. With 4 bases removed from V and 3 bases from J, the gap between germline ends came to 13 bases. CDR3 bases: TGCGCCAGCAGCGCTGGAGGGCTCGAAGAGACCCAGTACTTC. This translates into CASSAGGLEETQYF. The whole variable domain, remainder taken from reference TRBV5-1 and TRBJ2-5, is KAGVTQTPRYLIKTRGQQVTLSCSPISGHRSVSWYQQTPGQGLQFLFEYFSETQRNKGNFPGRFSGRQFSNSRSEMNVSTLELGDSALYLCASSAGGLEETQYFGPGTRLLVL.

In its sample, this clone was seen a few times. The chain links TRBV5-1 to TRBJ2-1; 7 bases map to TRBD2. The germline gives CDR1 SGHRS, CDR2 YFSETQ. V gave up 0 bases and J gave up 5 bases; unmatched junction bases: 8. The CDR3 has 16 amino acids. CDR3 nucleotide sequence: TGCGCCAGCAGCTTGGCCGGAGCTAGCGGAGACAATGAGCAGTTCTTC. This translates into CASSLAGASGDNEQFF.

The gene calls are TRBV4-1 and TRBJ2-7; 9 bases are shared with TRBD1. The germline V gene has CDR1 MGHRA and CDR2 YSYEKL. CDR3 length equals 14 residues. The V gene end was trimmed by 8 bases and the J gene end by 0 bases; junction bases not matched to a gene: 5. The CDR3 DNA reads TGCGCCAGCTCACCGGGACAGGGCTCCTACGAGCAGTACTTC. This gives the protein CASSPGQGSYEQYF.

This chain connects TRBV7-2 to TRBJ2-7; 9 nucleotides match TRBD2. V gave up 0 bases and J gave up 1 base; unmatched junction bases: 13. This CDR3 is built from 19 residues. Germline assignment: CDR1 SGHTA and CDR2 FQGNSA. The CDR3 nucleotides are TGTGCCAGCAGCTTAGCCTTGGGGTCCAGCGGGGGGAGTTCCTACGAGCAGTACTTC. Encoded protein: CASSLALGSSGGSSYEQYF.